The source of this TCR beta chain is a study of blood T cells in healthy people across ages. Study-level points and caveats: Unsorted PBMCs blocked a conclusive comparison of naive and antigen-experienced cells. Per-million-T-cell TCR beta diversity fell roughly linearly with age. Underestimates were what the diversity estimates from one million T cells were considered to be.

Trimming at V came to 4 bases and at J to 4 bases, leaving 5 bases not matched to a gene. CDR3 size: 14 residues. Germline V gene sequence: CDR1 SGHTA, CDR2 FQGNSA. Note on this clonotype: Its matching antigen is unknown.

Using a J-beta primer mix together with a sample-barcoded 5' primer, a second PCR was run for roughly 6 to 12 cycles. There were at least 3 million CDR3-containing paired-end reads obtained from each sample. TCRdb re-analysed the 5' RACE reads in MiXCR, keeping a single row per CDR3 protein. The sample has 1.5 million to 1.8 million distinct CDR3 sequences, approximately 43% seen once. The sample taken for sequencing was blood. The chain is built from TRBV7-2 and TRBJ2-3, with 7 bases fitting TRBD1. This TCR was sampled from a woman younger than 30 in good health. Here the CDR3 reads CASSSPGTADTQYF. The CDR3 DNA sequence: TGTGCCAGCAGCTCCCCCGGGACAGCAGATACGCAGTATTTT.